A single sample gave rise to the 20 T cell receptor beta chains below, sequenced in a study of shared clonotypes between healthy human individuals. Data came from immunoSEQ multiplex PCR; TCRdb stores just in-frame clones and leaves some out. The sample shows a few hundred thousand clones, 95% to 97% of them seen only once. The material sequenced was memory CD8+ T cells sorted from blood. Regarding subset: CD45RO+ cells pooled with CCR7-negative TemRA cells. The receptors were sampled from a man between 25 and 39 years old in good health.

This clone was picked up one time. The chain combines TRBV7-9 with TRBJ2-2, with TRBD1 matching 9 bases. V shed 1 base, J shed 5 bases, and the junction held 5 bases outside the gene matches. The CDR3 length is 16 residues. CDR1 SEHNR and CDR2 FQNEAQ come from the germline V gene (reference sequence). The DNA for the CDR3 is TGTGCCAGCAGCTTAGGTCACAGGGGGCAGACCGGGGAGCTGTTTTTT. Translated, it gives CASSLGHRGQTGELFF. Based on the CDR3 plus reference TRBV7-9 and TRBJ2-2, the full variable domain is DTGVSQNPRHKITKRGQNVTFRCDPISEHNRLYWYRQTLGQGPEFLTYFQNEAQLEKSRLLSDRFSAERPKGSFSTLEIQRTEQGDSAMYLCASSLGHRGQTGELFFGEGSRLTVL.

V and J are TRBV9 and TRBJ1-2, with D possibly matching TRBD1 (6 bases). The CDR3 contains 14 residues. The germline V gene has CDR1 SGDLS and CDR2 YYNGEE. V shed 3 bases and J shed 8 bases, with 17 bases lying between them. The chain's CDR3 is CASSGEGGGRGYTF. CDR3 bases: TGTGCCAGCAGCGGAGAGGGGGGAGGAAGGGGCTACACCTTC.

The chain combines TRBV14 with TRBJ2-1; possibly TRBD1 or TRBD2 for D (5 bases each). The germline V gene encodes CDR1 SGHDN and CDR2 FVKESK. The CDR3 covers 16 residues. V was clipped by 4 bases and J by 9 bases, with 22 bases between them. The CDR3 DNA sequence: TGTGCCAGCAGCCTAGGGAGATCCGGGACCCGGGGTGAGCAGTTCTTC. It specifies CASSLGRSGTRGEQFF.

J is TRBJ2-1 and V is TRBV6-5; 8 bases fit TRBD1. Germline trimming cut 6 bases from V and 2 bases from J; bases unmatched to any gene: 3. The CDR3 is 14 amino acids. Per the germline V gene, CDR1 is MNHEY and CDR2 is SVGAGI. The CDR3, as DNA: TGTGCCAGCAGAACAGGGGGACCCTACAATGAGCAGTTCTTC. It yields the protein CASRTGGPYNEQFF.

In the case of this clone: This CDR3 is also generated by other DNA sequences in the sample. The gene calls are TRBV27 and TRBJ2-7; the D is unclear. This CDR3 comprises 9 residues. V shed 4 bases and J shed 5 bases, with 0 bases lying between them. Germline lookup yields CDR1 MNHEY and CDR2 SMNVEV (reference sequence). CDR3 bases: TGTGCCAGCAGTTACGAGCAGTACTTC. Protein: CASSYEQYF.

V usage is TRBV28 and J usage is TRBJ2-3; D possibly corresponds to TRBD1 (5 bases). CDR3 size: 13 residues. The V gene's germline CDR1 is MDHEN and CDR2 SYDVKM. V lost 5 bases, J lost 3 bases, and 9 bases lay in between. CDR3 protein: CASSIQGTDTQYF. In DNA, the CDR3 is TGTGCCAGCAGTATTCAGGGTACAGATACGCAGTATTTT.

This chain connects TRBV29-1 to TRBJ2-3; D ambiguous. CDR3 length: 15 residues. Looked up from germline, CDR1 is SQVTM and CDR2 is ANQGSEA. The V end was cut by 2 bases, the J end by 0 bases, with 12 bases between. CDR3 residues: CSVELTTTSTDTQYF. DNA for the CDR3: TGCAGCGTTGAACTTACGACAACTAGCACAGATACGCAGTATTTT.

The chain links TRBV11-2 to TRBJ2-7; 14 bases are a match to TRBD2. Germline-derived CDR1 and CDR2 are SGHAT and FQNNGV. The CDR3 extends over 16 amino acids. V was pared by 5 bases and J by 1 base, with 4 bases of the junction left unmatched. CDR3 in DNA: TGTGCCAGCAGCCCACGACTAGCGGGAGGGTCCTACGAGCAGTACTTC. This translates into CASSPRLAGGSYEQYF. The entire variable domain, with the rest obtained from reference TRBV11-2 and TRBJ2-7, is as follows: EAGVAQSPRYKIIEKRQSVAFWCNPISGHATLYWYQQILGQGPKLLIQFQNNGVVDDSQLPKDRFSAERLKGVDSTLKIQPAKLEDSAVYLCASSPRLAGGSYEQYFGPGTRLTVT.

J is TRBJ2-5 and V is TRBV2; D is unclear. Germline CDR1 SNHLY, CDR2 FYNNEI. The CDR3 contains 17 residues. Trimming removed 11 bases from V and 2 bases from J, with 27 bases in between. CDR3 amino acids: CAGRPVLKTFHQETQYF. The DNA of the CDR3 is TGTGCCGGAAGACCTGTACTGAAAACGTTCCATCAAGAGACCCAGTACTTC.

This clone was counted a single time. The V call is TRBV19, the J call TRBJ2-3; D call uncertain. The CDR3 contains 13 residues. The germline CDR1 and CDR2 sequences are LNHDA and SQIVND (reference sequence). V lost 1 base and J lost 0, with 2 bases in between. The CDR3 bases are TGTGCCAGTAGTATAGCCAGCACAGATACGCAGTATTTT. It specifies CASSIASTDTQYF.

The genes are TRBV4-2 and TRBJ2-3, with a tentative D call TRBD2 (5 bases). The V gene lost 0 bases and the J gene lost 2 bases, with 18 bases spanning the gap. The CDR3 contains 18 residues. The V gene's germline CDR1 is LGHNA and CDR2 YNFKEQ. CDR3 bases: TGTGCCAGCAGCCAAGATCTCGAGAGAGCGGTTAACACAGATACGCAGTATTTT. Translating it yields CASSQDLERAVNTDTQYF.

The J gene is TRBJ2-3, the V gene TRBV5-1; a possible D gene is TRBD2 (6 bases). The CDR3 has 15 residues. V lost 1 base and J 0 bases, leaving 9 bases between the germline ends. CDR1 is SGHRS, CDR2 YFSETQ, per germline. The CDR3 loop reads CASSLLATSTDTQYF. DNA of the CDR3: TGCGCCAGCAGCTTGCTAGCGACCAGCACAGATACGCAGTATTTT. Full variable domain (rest looked up from reference TRBV5-1 and TRBJ2-3): KAGVTQTPRYLIKTRGQQVTLSCSPISGHRSVSWYQQTPGQGLQFLFEYFSETQRNKGNFPGRFSGRQFSNSRSEMNVSTLELGDSALYLCASSLLATSTDTQYFGPGTRLTVL.

This sequence joins TRBV5-1 and TRBJ2-1; 10 bases fit TRBD1. The germline V gene encodes CDR1 SGHRS and CDR2 YFSETQ. V gave up 1 base and J gave up 5 bases; unmatched junction bases: 3. This CDR3 comprises 15 residues. Here the CDR3 DNA reads TGCGCCAGCAGCTTGCGGACAGGGGGGAACAATGAGCAGTTCTTC. Translating it yields CASSLRTGGNNEQFF.

The CDR3 here is CASSPGTGAYEQYF. In DNA form, the CDR3 reads TGTGCCAGCTCACCGGGGACAGGGGCCTACGAGCAGTACTTC. The rearrangement joins TRBV18 to TRBJ2-7, with 10 nucleotides matching TRBD1. The CDR3 loop spans 14 amino acids. Germline CDR1 is KGHSH and CDR2 is LQKENI. V gave up 3 bases and J gave up 2 bases; unmatched junction bases: 1.

This clone was seen a single time. The chain recombines TRBV25-1 with TRBJ1-2; weak D call: TRBD1 (5 bases). V lost 3 bases and J lost 4, with 9 bases in between. Germline V gene lookup returns CDR1 MGHDK and CDR2 SYGVNS. There are 13 residues in the CDR3. The CDR3 DNA reads TGTGCCAGCAGTGACAGGGTAGGCTATGGCTACACCTTC. The encoded protein is CASSDRVGYGYTF.

This chain connects TRBV7-2 to TRBJ2-5, with a possible D match to TRBD1 (6 bases). Germline-derived CDR1 and CDR2 are SGHTA and FQGNSA. V lost 5 bases, J lost 4 bases, and 17 bases lay in between. The CDR3 is 15 residues long. CDR3 DNA: TGTGCCAGCAGCCCGAGACAGGCACCGAGAGAGACCCAGTACTTC. Protein sequence: CASSPRQAPRETQYF.

This rearrangement joins TRBV28 to TRBJ2-1; D not certain. The CDR3 sequence is 16 residues long. V lost 5 bases to trimming and J lost 5 bases, with 19 bases between them. Germline V CDR1 and CDR2: MDHEN, SYDVKM. The CDR3 loop is CASSHRPFNSHNEQFF. The CDR3 DNA is TGTGCCAGCAGTCACCGACCATTTAACTCGCACAATGAGCAGTTCTTC.

With respect to this clone: In the same sample, other DNA sequences code for this CDR3. The rearrangement links TRBV20-1 to TRBJ1-2; D not certain. Trimming stripped 5 bases from V and 1 base from J, with 2 bases between. The CDR3 totals 10 residues. Germline lookup yields CDR1 DFQATT and CDR2 SNEGSKA (reference sequence). Written as DNA, the CDR3 is TGCAGTGCTCGTAACTATGGCTACACCTTC. Its translation is CSARNYGYTF.

This chain connects TRBV5-1 to TRBJ1-1, with 9 positions matching TRBD1. The CDR3 is 16 amino acids. The germline V gene has CDR1 SGHRS and CDR2 YFSETQ. V gave up 5 bases and J gave up 0 bases; unmatched junction bases: 8. The CDR3 DNA follows: TGCGCCAGCAGACCCGGGACAGGGCTCATGAACACTGAAGCTTTCTTT. Protein product: CASRPGTGLMNTEAFF.

CDR3: CASSELPRQYNEQFF. The CDR3 bases are TGTGCCAGCAGTGAATTGCCCCGACAGTACAATGAGCAGTTCTTC. The V gene is TRBV6-1, the J gene TRBJ2-1, with a tentative D call TRBD1 (5 bases). Looked up from germline, CDR1 is MNHNS and CDR2 is SASEGT. CDR3 length: 15 residues. V was clipped by 2 bases and J by 4 bases, with 12 bases between them.